The entry below describes one T cell receptor beta chain. Its specificity is not known. These data belong to a study of sequential checkpoint blockade in melanoma. Study details: Maintenance nivolumab came after either treatment sequence. 75 to 95 pretreatment tumor DNA samples were TCRβ immunosequenced. Study-wide results and limits: Pretreatment TIL clonality tracked with response in the nivolumab-first arm.

Profiled with immunoSEQ multiplex PCR; TCRdb holds only in-frame clones, not every one. The sample carries 4,500 to 5,000 clones, about 24% recorded once. The germline V gene encodes CDR1 SGHNT and CDR2 YENEEA. The V gene end was trimmed by 5 bases and the J gene end by 1 base; junction bases not matched to a gene: 11. The CDR3 length is 17 residues. Indicated treatment: randomized to nivolumab then ipilimumab (arm A) or the reverse (arm B). None of the patients previously received DNA-damaging chemotherapy. V is TRBV11-3 and J is TRBJ2-3; TRBD2 matches at 8 bases. The sequences come from tumor tissue (inferred from file names), collected from a patient given nivolumab and ipilimumab in sequence. The receptor comes from a human donor with melanoma. The CDR3 reads CASSTGGPAGGTDTQYF. CDR3 bases: TGTGCCAGCAGCACGGGGGGGCCTGCTGGAGGCACAGATACGCAGTATTTT. The entire variable domain, with the rest obtained from reference TRBV11-3 and TRBJ2-3, is as follows: EAGVVQSPRYKIIEKKQPVAFWCNPISGHNTLYWYLQNLGQGPELLIRYENEEAVDDSQLPKDRFSAERLKGVDSTLKIQPAELGDSAVYLCASSTGGPAGGTDTQYFGPGTRLTVL.